This T cell receptor (beta chain) was observed in a study of T cell responses to AZD1222 COVID-19 vaccine. Broader study findings: The study sampled repertoires only after the peak T cell response. Spike-wide coverage was observed for vaccine-associated CD4 TCRs, with dominant responses at 160-218 and 743-854. Of the AZD1222 recipients, only 5 or 6 were seropositive at baseline.

The germline CDR1 and CDR2 sequences are SEHNR and FQNEAQ (reference sequence). The V end lost 1 base, the J end lost 8 bases, and 11 bases lay between the germline ends. The CDR3 loop spans 13 amino acids. TCRdb's copy holds only in-frame clones and misses some; the assay was immunoSEQ multiplex PCR. This sample yields some 200,000 clones, of which more than 85% are seen a single time; about 3.5% belongs to the top ten. A note on this clone: Its antigen is currently unknown.

The TCR was taken from an adult who received the AZD1222 COVID-19 vaccine. The source material was peripheral blood, sampled 28 days after the second AZD1222 dose. This sequence joins TRBV7-9 and TRBJ1-2; D might be TRBD1 (5 bases). CDR3 in amino acids: CASSLGDREGYTF. The CDR3 DNA follows: TGTGCCAGCAGCTTAGGGGACCGGGAAGGCTACACCTTC.